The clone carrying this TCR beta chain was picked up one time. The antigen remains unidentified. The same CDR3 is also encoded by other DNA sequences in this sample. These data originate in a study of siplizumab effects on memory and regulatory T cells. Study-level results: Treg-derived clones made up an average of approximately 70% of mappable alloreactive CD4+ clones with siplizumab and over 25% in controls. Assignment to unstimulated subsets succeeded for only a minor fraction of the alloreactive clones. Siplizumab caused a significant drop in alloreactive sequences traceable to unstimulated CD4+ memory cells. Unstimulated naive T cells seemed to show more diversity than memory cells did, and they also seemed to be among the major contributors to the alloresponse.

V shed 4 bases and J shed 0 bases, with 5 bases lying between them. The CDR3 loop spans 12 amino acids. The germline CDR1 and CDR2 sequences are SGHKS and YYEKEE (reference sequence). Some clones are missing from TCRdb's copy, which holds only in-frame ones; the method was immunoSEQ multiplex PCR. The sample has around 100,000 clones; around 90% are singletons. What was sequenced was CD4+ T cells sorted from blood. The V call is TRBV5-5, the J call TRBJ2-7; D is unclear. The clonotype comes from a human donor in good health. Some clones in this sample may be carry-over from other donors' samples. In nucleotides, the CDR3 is TGTGCCAGCAGCCTTAGCTCCTACGAGCAGTACTTC. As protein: CASSLSSYEQYF.